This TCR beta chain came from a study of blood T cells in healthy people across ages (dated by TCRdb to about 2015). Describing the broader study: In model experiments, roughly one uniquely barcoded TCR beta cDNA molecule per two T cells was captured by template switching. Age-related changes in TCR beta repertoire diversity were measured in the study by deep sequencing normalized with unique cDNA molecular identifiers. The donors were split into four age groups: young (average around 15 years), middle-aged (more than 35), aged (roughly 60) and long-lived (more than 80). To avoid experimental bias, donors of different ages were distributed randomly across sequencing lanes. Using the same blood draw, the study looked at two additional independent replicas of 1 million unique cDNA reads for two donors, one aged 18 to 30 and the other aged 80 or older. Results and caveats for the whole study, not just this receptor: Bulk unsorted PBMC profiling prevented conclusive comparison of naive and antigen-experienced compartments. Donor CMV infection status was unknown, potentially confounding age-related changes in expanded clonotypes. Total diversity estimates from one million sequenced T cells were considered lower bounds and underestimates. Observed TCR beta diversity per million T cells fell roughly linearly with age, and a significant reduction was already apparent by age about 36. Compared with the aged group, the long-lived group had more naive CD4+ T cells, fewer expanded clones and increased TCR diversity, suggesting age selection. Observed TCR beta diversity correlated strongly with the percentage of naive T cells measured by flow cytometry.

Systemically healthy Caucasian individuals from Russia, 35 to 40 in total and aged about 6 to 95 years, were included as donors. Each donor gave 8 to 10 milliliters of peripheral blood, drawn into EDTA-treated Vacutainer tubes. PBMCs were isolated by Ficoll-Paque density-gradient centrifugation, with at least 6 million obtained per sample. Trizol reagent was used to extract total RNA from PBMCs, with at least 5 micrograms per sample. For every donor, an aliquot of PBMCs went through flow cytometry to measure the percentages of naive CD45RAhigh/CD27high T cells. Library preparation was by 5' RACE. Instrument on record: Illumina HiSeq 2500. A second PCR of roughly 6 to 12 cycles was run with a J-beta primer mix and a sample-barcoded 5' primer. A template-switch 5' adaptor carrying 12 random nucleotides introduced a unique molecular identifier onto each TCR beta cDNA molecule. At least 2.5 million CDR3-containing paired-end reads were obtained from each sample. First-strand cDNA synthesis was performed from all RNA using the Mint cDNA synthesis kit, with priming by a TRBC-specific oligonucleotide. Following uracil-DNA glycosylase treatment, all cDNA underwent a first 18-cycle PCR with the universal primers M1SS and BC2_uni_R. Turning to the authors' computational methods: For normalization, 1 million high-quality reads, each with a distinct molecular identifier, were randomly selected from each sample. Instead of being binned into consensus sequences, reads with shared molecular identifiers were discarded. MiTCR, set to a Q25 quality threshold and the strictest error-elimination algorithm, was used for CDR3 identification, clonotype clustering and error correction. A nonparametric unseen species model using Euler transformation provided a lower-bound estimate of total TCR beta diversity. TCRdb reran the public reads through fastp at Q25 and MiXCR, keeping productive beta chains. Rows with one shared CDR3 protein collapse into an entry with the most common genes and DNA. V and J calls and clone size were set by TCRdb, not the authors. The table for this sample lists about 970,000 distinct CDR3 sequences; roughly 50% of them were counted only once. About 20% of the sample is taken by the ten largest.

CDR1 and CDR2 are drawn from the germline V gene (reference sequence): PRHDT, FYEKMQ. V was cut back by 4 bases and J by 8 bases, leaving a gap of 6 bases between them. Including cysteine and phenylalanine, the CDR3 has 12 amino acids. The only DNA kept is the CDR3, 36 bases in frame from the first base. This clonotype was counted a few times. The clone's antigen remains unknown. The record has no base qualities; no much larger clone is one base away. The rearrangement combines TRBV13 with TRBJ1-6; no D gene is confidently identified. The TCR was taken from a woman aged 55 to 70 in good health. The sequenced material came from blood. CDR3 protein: CASSSEYSPLHF. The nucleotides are TGTGCCAGCAGCTCAGAATATTCACCCCTCCACTTT.